The 32 T cell receptor beta chains reported below all come from one sample, sequenced in a study of cytomegalovirus exposure and HLA in healthy donors (dated by TCRdb to 2015 to 2018). The protocol used for the library was the immunoSEQ multiplex PCR assay. TCRdb limited this immuneACCESS table to in-frame rearrangements with V and J called. A share of clones is missing; checked studies link under half to unresolved V genes, and the rest is unexplained. For this sample the table gives about 220,000 clones, of which approximately 86% were detected only once. About 2.7% of the sample is held by the ten biggest clonotypes. The specimen sequenced was PBMCs. The receptors stem from a woman between 18 and 29 years old in good health and CMV-seronegative.

The chain couples TRBV12-2 to TRBJ2-1; the table's TRBD2 call for D was not verified on the DNA. TRBV12-2 is marked as a pseudogene. The CDR3 contains 15 residues. The CDR3 DNA is TGTGCAAGTCGCTTATGGCTAGCGTTCTACAATGAGCAGTTCTTC. Translating it yields CASRLWLAFYNEQFF.

The CDR3 nucleotides read TGCAGCGCAAACAGGGGGGCTGGGGAGACCCAGTACTTC. The encoded protein is CSANRGAGETQYF. The V and J genes are TRBV29-1 and TRBJ2-5; 8 bases align to TRBD1. CDR1 is SQVTM and CDR2 is ANQGSEA in the germline V gene. This CDR3 comprises 13 residues. Trimming cost V 7 bases and J 5 bases; bases outside gene matches: 9.

This clone was detected once. V gene TRBV9 combines with J gene TRBJ2-7; TRBD2 matches at 7 bases. The CDR3 sequence is 14 residues long. The junction had 6 bases not matched to a gene; V was cut back by 4 bases and J by 2 bases. Per the germline V gene, CDR1 is SGDLS and CDR2 is YYNGEE. The CDR3 protein is CASSISGATYEQYF. As DNA, the CDR3 is TGTGCCAGCAGCATAAGCGGGGCAACCTACGAGCAGTACTTC.

V gene TRBV19 combines with J gene TRBJ2-1, with a tentative D call TRBD2 (6 bases). The CDR3 contains 16 residues. The V and J ends lost 5 bases and 10 bases respectively, with 24 bases between them. Germline CDR1 reads LNHDA; CDR2 reads SQIVND (reference sequence). The CDR3, as DNA: TGTGCCAGTAGTGCTAGATTGGCGGGACGCGGAGGGGAGCAGTTCTTC. It translates to CASSARLAGRGGEQFF.

The rearrangement joins TRBV28 to TRBJ2-7, with 8 positions matching TRBD1. Per the germline V gene, CDR1 is MDHEN and CDR2 is SYDVKM. The CDR3 runs 14 residues. J gave up 3 bases and V 6 bases, and 7 bases lay outside the gene matches. CDR3 sequence: CASRGTGDIYEQYF. DNA for the CDR3: TGTGCCAGCAGAGGGACAGGCGATATCTACGAGCAGTACTTC.

This clone was recorded once. The genes are TRBV9 and TRBJ2-2; D may be TRBD1 (6 bases). The CDR3 loop spans 15 amino acids. Germline V gene lookup returns CDR1 SGDLS and CDR2 YYNGEE. Trimming cost V 4 bases and J 0 bases, with 10 bases left between them. This chain's CDR3 is CASSPDRTNTGELFF. CDR3 nucleotide sequence: TGTGCCAGCAGCCCCGACAGGACGAACACCGGGGAGCTGTTTTTT.

The V call is TRBV4-2, the J call TRBJ2-2; 10 positions match TRBD2. CDR1 and CDR2 from the germline V gene are LGHNA and YNFKEQ. CDR3 length equals 16 residues. Trimming cost V 4 bases and J 7 bases; bases outside gene matches: 9. For the CDR3, the DNA is TGTGCCAGCAGCCCCCTCCGAGCGGGAGGGGGCGGGGAGCTGTTTTTT. Protein: CASSPLRAGGGGELFF.

The chain uses TRBV5-6 and TRBJ2-3; 11 bases fit TRBD1. V shed 4 bases, J shed 4 bases, and the junction held 5 bases outside the gene matches. Germline lookup yields CDR1 SGHDT and CDR2 YYEEEE. The CDR3 consists of 15 residues. CDR3 loop: CASSRDRGRADTQYF. The CDR3 nucleotides read TGTGCCAGCAGCCGGGACAGGGGGAGGGCAGATACGCAGTATTTT.

For the CDR3, the DNA is TGTGCCAGCAGTGCAACGGGACAGAGCTCCTACGAGCAGTACTTC. Translated: CASSATGQSSYEQYF. V usage is TRBV27 and J usage is TRBJ2-7; TRBD1 agrees at 7 bases. The germline gives CDR1 MNHEY, CDR2 SMNVEV (reference sequence). The V and J ends lost 5 bases and 0 bases, in that order; junction bases with no gene match: 7. CDR3 length: 15 amino acids.

The chain is built from TRBV7-9 and TRBJ2-2; TRBD1 matches 9 bases. Trimming removed 5 bases from V and 4 bases from J; junction bases left unmatched: 5. This CDR3 is built from 15 residues. Germline values: CDR1 SEHNR, CDR2 FQNEAQ (reference sequence). The CDR3 loop reads CASSDRGGTTGELFF. The CDR3 DNA sequence: TGTGCCAGCAGCGACAGGGGGGGGACCACCGGGGAGCTGTTTTTT.

V gene TRBV5-6 combines with J gene TRBJ1-2; D possibly corresponds to TRBD1 (6 bases). The germline gives CDR1 SGHDT, CDR2 YYEEEE. The CDR3 loop spans 14 amino acids. The V end lost 4 bases, the J end lost 4 bases, and 14 bases lay between the germline ends. CDR3 residues: CASSVAGVVYGYTF. CDR3 DNA: TGTGCCAGCAGCGTTGCAGGGGTCGTCTATGGCTACACCTTC.

The V gene is TRBV15, the J gene TRBJ2-1; no clear D gene. V was shortened by 1 base and J by 5 bases, with 6 bases between the two germline ends. The germline V gene has CDR1 LNHNV and CDR2 YYDKDF (reference sequence). The CDR3 runs 13 residues. The CDR3 spells CATSRVRHNEQFF. The CDR3 bases are TGTGCCACCAGCAGAGTCAGGCACAATGAGCAGTTCTTC.

The J gene is TRBJ2-1, the V gene TRBV2; D might be TRBD2 (6 bases). There are 14 residues in the CDR3. CDR1 is SNHLY, CDR2 FYNNEI, per germline. Trimming cost V 7 bases and J 9 bases, with 19 bases left between them. Here the CDR3 DNA reads TGTGCCAGCAAGGGTGGCGGGATGGAAGGTGAGCAGTTCTTC. It codes for CASKGGGMEGEQFF. The whole variable domain, remainder taken from reference TRBV2 and TRBJ2-1, is EPEVTQTPSHQVTQMGQEVILRCVPISNHLYFYWYRQILGQKVEFLVSFYNNEISEKSEIFDDQFSVERPDGSNFTLKIRSTKLEDSAMYFCASKGGGMEGEQFFGPGTRLTVL.

This rearrangement joins TRBV28 to TRBJ2-7; 14 bases match TRBD2. Germline lookup yields CDR1 MDHEN and CDR2 SYDVKM. The CDR3 runs 17 residues. J was trimmed by 3 bases and V by 5 bases; bases with no gene match: 9. For the CDR3, the DNA is TGTGCCAGCAGTACGGGGACTAGCGGGAGCTGGGGCTACGAGCAGTACTTC. It is translated as CASSTGTSGSWGYEQYF.

In this sample, this clone turned up a few times. V and J are TRBV4-3 and TRBJ2-1; the D gene is possibly TRBD2 (6 bases). The V end lost 3 bases, the J end lost 4 bases, and 13 bases lay between the germline ends. Germline V gives CDR1 LGHNA, CDR2 YSLEER. CDR3 size: 15 residues. CDR3 loop: CASSQRDQSYNEQFF. The CDR3 nucleotides are TGCGCCAGCAGCCAGCGGGACCAATCATACAATGAGCAGTTCTTC.

This chain connects TRBV4-1 to TRBJ1-3; D is unclear. The germline V gene encodes CDR1 MGHRA and CDR2 YSYEKL. CDR3 length: 13 amino acids. Trimming removed 4 bases at V and 4 bases at J, with 8 bases between. The CDR3 spells CASSRLRGNTIYF. CDR3 DNA: TGCGCCAGCAGCCGACTACGGGGAAACACCATATATTTT.

J is TRBJ2-1 and V is TRBV2; a weak D match, TRBD2 (6 bases). The CDR3 spans 12 residues. Trimming removed 5 bases at V and 8 bases at J, with 10 bases between. Germline V gene sequence: CDR1 SNHLY, CDR2 FYNNEI. This chain's CDR3 is CASSSGEDEQFF. The CDR3 DNA is TGTGCCAGCAGTTCCGGGGAGGATGAGCAGTTCTTC.

This chain links TRBV7-2 with TRBJ2-7; 11 nucleotides align to TRBD2. V gave up 3 bases and J gave up 2 bases; unmatched junction bases: 0. Germline loops: CDR1 SGHTA, CDR2 FQGNSA. This CDR3 spans 14 amino acids. The CDR3 loop is CASSLTSGTYEQYF. The CDR3 DNA reads as TGTGCCAGCAGCTTGACTAGCGGGACCTACGAGCAGTACTTC.

The V and J genes are TRBV7-2 and TRBJ2-5, with 9 bases fitting TRBD2. V dropped 6 bases and J dropped 3; count of bases not matched to a gene: 2. The CDR3 loop spans 13 amino acids. CDR1 SGHTA and CDR2 FQGNSA come from the germline V gene. The CDR3 loop is CASRTSGEETQYF. The CDR3 coding sequence is TGTGCCAGCAGGACTAGCGGAGAAGAGACCCAGTACTTC. Full variable domain (missing parts from reference TRBV7-2 and TRBJ2-5): GAGVSQSPSNKVTEKGKDVELRCDPISGHTALYWYRQSLGQGLEFLIYFQGNSAPDKSGLPSDRFSAERTGGSVSTLTIQRTQQEDSAVYLCASRTSGEETQYFGPGTRLLVL.

V usage is TRBV4-1 and J usage is TRBJ2-7; possible D gene TRBD2, 5 bases. Germline V lookup: CDR1 MGHRA, CDR2 YSYEKL. The V end lost 0 bases, the J end lost 6 bases, and 18 bases lay between the germline ends. This CDR3 spans 16 amino acids. CDR3 loop: CASSQDHRRRAREQYF. The CDR3 DNA is TGCGCCAGCAGCCAAGATCATAGGAGGCGGGCGCGCGAGCAGTACTTC.

The chain employs TRBV7-2 and TRBJ1-2; D gene unclear. V was trimmed by 3 bases and J by 8 bases, leaving 19 bases between them. The CDR3 is made up of 15 amino acids. Per the germline V gene, CDR1 is SGHTA and CDR2 is FQGNSA. The CDR3 is CASSFHWEESGGYTF. Here the CDR3 DNA reads TGTGCCAGCAGCTTCCACTGGGAGGAGTCTGGCGGCTACACCTTC.

The chain employs TRBV7-6 and TRBJ2-5, with D tentatively TRBD1 (5 bases). V was cut by 2 bases and J by 5 bases, with 9 bases left in between. The germline V gene encodes CDR1 SGHVS and CDR2 FNYEAQ. The CDR3 contains 13 residues. The DNA for the CDR3 is TGTGCCAGCAGCTTATATGACAGCGAGACCCAGTACTTC. Translation gives CASSLYDSETQYF.

The chain combines TRBV27 with TRBJ2-5; 10 positions match TRBD2. The CDR3 runs 17 residues. The V segment lost 5 bases and the J segment 1 base; nucleotides outside the gene matches: 10. Germline lookup yields CDR1 MNHEY and CDR2 SMNVEV (reference sequence). CDR3 amino acids: CASSPRGLADIQETQYF. CDR3 nucleotide sequence: TGTGCCAGCAGTCCCCGTGGACTAGCGGATATCCAAGAGACCCAGTACTTC.

The gene calls are TRBV5-4 and TRBJ1-3, with D maybe TRBD1 (5 bases). This CDR3 has 15 residues. V lost 0 bases and J lost 2, with 9 bases in between. Germline lookup yields CDR1 SGHNT and CDR2 YYREEE (reference sequence). This CDR3 is CASSLALGPGNTIYF. DNA for the CDR3: TGTGCCAGCAGCTTGGCCCTGGGGCCTGGAAACACCATATATTTT.

This clone turned up a few times. The chain combines TRBV7-3 with TRBJ1-5; the D gene is possibly TRBD1 (5 bases). Germline V CDR1 and CDR2: SGHTA, FQGTGA. V was clipped by 1 base and J by 7 bases, with 8 bases between them. There are 13 residues in the CDR3. The CDR3 DNA reads as TGTGCCAGCAGCTTAAGTCAGGGCCAGCCCCAGCATTTT. Amino acid sequence: CASSLSQGQPQHF.

The chain couples TRBV29-1 to TRBJ2-1; D gene unclear. Per germline, CDR1 SQVTM and CDR2 ANQGSEA. The CDR3 length is 13 residues. Trimming removed 5 bases from V and 2 bases from J, with 10 bases in between. Written as DNA, the CDR3 is TGCAGCGTTCCCAGGATCGCCTACAATGAGCAGTTCTTC. Protein sequence: CSVPRIAYNEQFF.

The chain recombines TRBV29-1 with TRBJ2-5, with 8 positions matching TRBD2. J lost 3 bases, V lost 3 bases, and 0 bases had no gene match. Germline CDR1 SQVTM, CDR2 ANQGSEA. The CDR3 loop spans 12 amino acids. The CDR3 DNA is TGCAGCGTTGAGGGACTAGAAGAGACCCAGTACTTC. Residues: CSVEGLEETQYF.

The rearrangement uses TRBV28 and TRBJ2-5; tentative D call: TRBD1 (5 bases). The CDR3 is 15 residues long. The germline V gene encodes CDR1 MDHEN and CDR2 SYDVKM. V lost 5 bases, J lost 2 bases, and 15 bases lay in between. CDR3 nucleotide sequence: TGTGCCAGCAGTCTCCCAGCACAGGAGCAAGAGACCCAGTACTTC. Its protein product is CASSLPAQEQETQYF.

The V gene is TRBV5-4, the J gene TRBJ2-7; 8 nucleotides match TRBD1. This CDR3 has 15 residues. Germline values: CDR1 SGHNT, CDR2 YYREEE (reference sequence). Unmatched junction bases numbered 6, after V lost 1 base and J lost 3 bases. CDR3 amino acids: CASSLMDRDFYEQYF. Here the CDR3 DNA reads TGTGCCAGCAGCTTGATGGACAGGGATTTCTACGAGCAGTACTTC.

A single count supports this clone. The chain combines TRBV6-5 with TRBJ2-2; TRBD2 might be the D (5 bases). Trimming stripped 0 bases from V and 1 base from J, with 9 bases between. The CDR3 runs 16 residues. CDR1 and CDR2 from the germline V gene are MNHEY and SVGAGI. DNA of the CDR3: TGTGCCAGCAGTTACTCCGGCGGGCTGAACACCGGGGAGCTGTTTTTT. Residues: CASSYSGGLNTGELFF.

The V gene is TRBV9, the J gene TRBJ2-2; perhaps TRBD2 as D (5 bases). Between the trimmed V and J ends, which lost 1 base and 1 base, there was a span of 11 bases. This CDR3 has 16 amino acids. Germline CDR1 reads SGDLS; CDR2 reads YYNGEE. The CDR3 bases are TGTGCCAGCAGCGTATTGGGGAGAGGGAACACCGGGGAGCTGTTTTTT. Encoded protein: CASSVLGRGNTGELFF.

This CDR3 is CASSQLQGQHNEQFF. The CDR3 nucleotides read TGTGCCAGCAGCCAACTACAGGGTCAGCACAATGAGCAGTTCTTC. The genes are TRBV4-2 and TRBJ2-1; D is perhaps TRBD1 (6 bases). Trimming left V 2 bases short and J 5 bases short, with 13 bases between. Per germline, CDR1 LGHNA and CDR2 YNFKEQ. CDR3 size: 15 residues.